One T cell receptor (beta chain) is described in this entry. The sample is drawn from a study of blood T cell repertoires in COVID-19. About the study: PBMCs, B-cell-depleted T cells, or T cells provided the cDNA or gDNA that made up the material.

V trimming: 10 bases; J trimming: 9 bases; junction bases outside the gene matches: 15. Germline lookup yields CDR1 LNHDA and CDR2 SQIVND (reference sequence). The CDR3 totals 14 residues. Original processing notes: Amplification from reference gene primers served as the basis for estimated nucleated cell counts. Only in-frame clones appear in the TCRdb table, and some are missing; sequencing was by immunoSEQ multiplex PCR. Clone size and the V and J calls come from that table; the DNA yielded D and trimming. This sample has some 180,000 clones; roughly 77% occur once, and the top ten carry around 5.9%.

The chain links TRBV19 to TRBJ2-1, with 7 bases matching TRBD2. This TCR was recovered from a woman in her thirties or forties with COVID-19, enrolled during active disease. The sequencing sample was made of peripheral blood. The CDR3 nucleotides are TGTGCCACCCCTGAGGGGCGGGAGAAGGTTGAGCAGTTCTTC. Translation gives CATPEGREKVEQFF.